This T cell receptor (beta chain) was captured by sequencing in a study of blood T cell repertoires in COVID-19. Study-level information: PBMCs, B-cell-depleted T cells, or T cells provided the cDNA or gDNA that made up the material.

In the original analysis: Nucleated cell number was recorded as an estimate derived from reference gene primer amplification. Method: immunoSEQ multiplex PCR; TCRdb's copy keeps in-frame clones and lacks some. That table gives V, J and clone size, and the DNA gave D and trimming. The table has about 220,000 clones, roughly 84% seen once. Germline V gene sequence: CDR1 MDHEN, CDR2 SYDVKM. This CDR3 has 16 amino acids. Trimming cost V 7 bases and J 2 bases; bases outside gene matches: 8. The chain uses TRBV28 and TRBJ1-4; 9 nucleotides line up with TRBD1. This receptor was identified in a man aged 50 to 59 who had recovered from COVID-19. Sequencing was done on a sample of peripheral blood. The CDR3 region is CASNLFGQGTNEKLFF. In DNA form, the CDR3 reads TGTGCCAGCAACCTCTTCGGACAGGGGACTAATGAAAAACTGTTTTTT.